This TCR beta chain originates from a study of cytomegalovirus exposure and HLA in healthy donors. Overall study findings and caveats: Specific recognition of CMV antigens was confirmed in vitro for a few chains (all CMV-associated). Analysis was carried out at a later point, and it linked a missense DCLRE1C variant to TCR beta V- and J-gene trimming. Later analysis suggested links between common viral pathogens and several top significant clusters.

About this clone: Its antigen is unidentified.

60 Vbeta and 13 Jbeta primers were used in PCR. Here immunoSEQ multiplex PCR was the method, and the copy in TCRdb shows in-frame clones only, minus some. Of 200,000 to 250,000 clones listed, 75% to 85% were seen once; the top ten hold around 2.8%. The sample taken for sequencing was PBMCs. The TCR originated in a woman between 55 and 75 years old in good health and CMV-seropositive.

CDR3 region: CASSPGTGLDTQYF. CDR3 DNA: TGCGCCAGCAGCCCCGGGACAGGTCTGGATACGCAGTATTTT. The chain is built from TRBV5-1 and TRBJ2-3; the match to TRBD1 covers 8 bases. With V trimmed by 4 bases and J by 6 bases, 7 bases remained unmatched. Germline-derived CDR1 and CDR2 are SGHRS and YFSETQ. The length of the CDR3 is 14 residues.